These T cell receptor beta chains were read from a single sample in a study of T cell responses to AZD1222 COVID-19 vaccine. Clones were read by immunoSEQ multiplex PCR, and TCRdb kept only the in-frame ones, dropping some. The sample contains about 45,000 clones, less than 85% of which appear only once. The starting material was peripheral blood, obtained on day 0 of AZD1222 vaccination. These receptors all come from an adult in good health. Each CDR3 is given without its conserved first and last residue.

CDR3aa: ASSMVANEQF; j_gene: TRBJ2-1; v_gene: TRBV19
CDR3aa: ASSLIAGETTDTQY; j_gene: TRBJ2-3; v_gene: TRBV7-2
CDR3aa: ASSLADGGYEQY; j_gene: TRBJ2-7; v_gene: TRBV7-9
CDR3aa: ASGLVLGTDETQY; j_gene: TRBJ2-5; v_gene: TRBV12-5
CDR3aa: ASSLASTGADSPLH; j_gene: TRBJ1-6; v_gene: TRBV5-1
CDR3aa: ASTGWDNSPLH; j_gene: TRBJ1-6; v_gene: TRBV19
CDR3aa: ASSLELPDTQY; j_gene: TRBJ2-3; v_gene: TRBV11-3
CDR3aa: ASSVGWSSYEQY; j_gene: TRBJ2-7; v_gene: TRBV9
CDR3aa: ASSPVFSGANVLT; j_gene: TRBJ2-6; v_gene: TRBV7-3
CDR3aa: ASSPSYQGEKLF; j_gene: TRBJ1-4; v_gene: TRBV18
CDR3aa: ASNPGPNQPQH; j_gene: TRBJ1-5; v_gene: TRBV12-3/TRBV12-4
CDR3aa: ASSESRGSQETQY; j_gene: TRBJ2-5; v_gene: TRBV6-1
CDR3aa: ASSPRNRGDTEAF; j_gene: TRBJ1-1; v_gene: TRBV5-1
CDR3aa: ATSRGGNTGELF; j_gene: TRBJ2-2; v_gene: TRBV15
CDR3aa: ASSLVNTEAF; j_gene: TRBJ1-1; v_gene: TRBV7-9
CDR3aa: ASSLGGQNTEAF; j_gene: TRBJ1-1; v_gene: TRBV11-3
CDR3aa: ASSRGTVRYNEQF; j_gene: TRBJ2-1; v_gene: TRBV18
CDR3aa: ASSLGPSDTEAF; j_gene: TRBJ1-1; v_gene: TRBV18
CDR3aa: ASSPPQSFYGYT; j_gene: TRBJ1-2; v_gene: TRBV18
CDR3aa: ASTRGTEAF; j_gene: TRBJ1-1; v_gene: TRBV12-3/TRBV12-4
CDR3aa: ASSEIQSRPGLGT; j_gene: TRBJ1-2; v_gene: TRBV2
CDR3aa: ASSPEGLYGYT; j_gene: TRBJ1-2; v_gene: TRBV7-8
CDR3aa: ASSLGGAGNTIY; j_gene: TRBJ1-3; v_gene: TRBV28
CDR3aa: ASARSNYGYT; j_gene: TRBJ1-2; v_gene: TRBV5-6
CDR3aa: ASSLDGSTDTQY; j_gene: TRBJ2-3; v_gene: TRBV5-5
CDR3aa: ASRAGQDSNQPQH; j_gene: TRBJ1-5; v_gene: TRBV2
CDR3aa: ASKPAGDNEQF; j_gene: TRBJ2-1; v_gene: TRBV5-1
CDR3aa: ASSFRPREKLF; j_gene: TRBJ1-4; v_gene: TRBV5-8
CDR3aa: ASSVTGDRGSYGYT; j_gene: TRBJ1-2; v_gene: TRBV9
CDR3aa: ASSPTTGMTAF; j_gene: TRBJ1-1; v_gene: TRBV12-3/TRBV12-4
CDR3aa: ASSVSGTDSPLH; j_gene: TRBJ1-6; v_gene: TRBV18
CDR3aa: ASSLTSGTQETQY; j_gene: TRBJ2-5; v_gene: TRBV5-1
CDR3aa: ASSLVLGGENTEAF; j_gene: TRBJ1-1; v_gene: TRBV7-9
CDR3aa: ASSLYSAGANSPLH; j_gene: TRBJ1-6; v_gene: TRBV7-2
CDR3aa: ASSHSGGAVTDTQY; j_gene: TRBJ2-3; v_gene: TRBV7-9
CDR3aa: ASSTDPGQLTGELF; j_gene: TRBJ2-2; v_gene: TRBV7-9
CDR3aa: ASSSHRGGEGETQY; j_gene: TRBJ2-5; v_gene: TRBV11-3
CDR3aa: ASSQGPLQGGETQY; j_gene: TRBJ2-5; v_gene: TRBV5-1
CDR3aa: ASSAFSYNSPLH; j_gene: TRBJ1-6; v_gene: TRBV27
CDR3aa: ASSSPGPSYGYT; j_gene: TRBJ1-2; v_gene: TRBV5-1
CDR3aa: ASGGGPNTEAF; j_gene: TRBJ1-1; v_gene: TRBV11-2
CDR3aa: ASSSVGGYNEQF; j_gene: TRBJ2-1; v_gene: TRBV28
CDR3aa: ASAIGTSDSPLH; j_gene: TRBJ1-6; v_gene: TRBV5-1
CDR3aa: ASAPPGLSGNTIY; j_gene: TRBJ1-3; v_gene: TRBV13
CDR3aa: ASSLWRGSSYNEQF; j_gene: TRBJ2-1; v_gene: TRBV13
CDR3aa: ASSFSGPPL; j_gene: TRBJ2-1; v_gene: TRBV28
CDR3aa: ASSTRGDTDTQY; j_gene: TRBJ2-3; v_gene: TRBV11-2
CDR3aa: ASIQTDSYNEQF; j_gene: TRBJ2-1; v_gene: TRBV6-5
CDR3aa: ASSYGGADYGYT; j_gene: TRBJ1-2; v_gene: TRBV6-6
CDR3aa: ASSRGQFEPQH; j_gene: TRBJ1-5; v_gene: TRBV3-1/TRBV3-2
CDR3aa: ASSLDGGSETQY; j_gene: TRBJ2-5; v_gene: TRBV11-2
CDR3aa: ASSTRQGGTPQH; j_gene: TRBJ1-5; v_gene: TRBV19